The 19 T cell receptor beta chains presented below share a single source sample, sequenced in a study of CD8+CD57+ T cells in acquired aplastic anemia. The study profiled TCR beta VDJ and CDR3 using genomic DNA as template. MiXCR was run by TCRdb on the reads, yielding one entry per CDR3 protein. The sample includes approximately 470,000 distinct CDR3 sequences, 25% to 40% of them seen just once. Individuals selected for sequencing had exhibited CD8+CD57+ cell expansion on flow cytometry. The sample comprised sorted CD4+, CD8+, or CD8+CD57+ T cells (not recorded which) from PBMCs. These receptors were collected from a human donor with aplastic anemia.

The DNA for the CDR3 is TGCGCCAGCAGCTTGGGGCAGGGGGGAGTCAACGAGCAGTACTTC. The encoded protein is CASSLGQGGVNEQYF. The chain links TRBV5-1 to TRBJ2-7, with a possible D match to TRBD1 (7 bases). V gave up 0 bases and J gave up 5 bases, with 15 bases separating them. The germline V gene encodes CDR1 SGHRS and CDR2 YFSETQ. This CDR3 spans 15 amino acids.

This clonotype is a singleton in its sample. The chain employs TRBV11-2 and TRBJ2-7; 7 positions match TRBD2. CDR1 is SGHAT, CDR2 FQNNGV, per germline. The CDR3 is 15 amino acids. The V gene end was trimmed by 6 bases and the J gene end by 4 bases; junction bases not matched to a gene: 12. The CDR3 loop reads CASRAEAGRAYEQYF. DNA for the CDR3: TGTGCCAGCAGGGCAGAAGCGGGACGGGCTTACGAGCAGTACTTC.

This clonotype has ten or more counts. CDR3 coding DNA: TGCAGTGCTAGCGGTCGCGGTCCCTACGAGCAGTACTTC. Amino acid sequence: CSASGRGPYEQYF. V and J are TRBV20-1 and TRBJ2-7; D gene uncertain. The germline V gene encodes CDR1 DFQATT and CDR2 SNEGSKA (reference sequence). The CDR3 length is 13 residues. V gave up 3 bases and J gave up 2 bases, with 11 bases separating them.

This clonotype was picked up many times. The V and J genes are TRBV2 and TRBJ2-7, with 11 bases aligning to TRBD1. Germline lookup yields CDR1 SNHLY and CDR2 FYNNEI. The CDR3 length is 14 residues. Trimming took 9 bases from V and 2 from J; bases not matched to a gene: 6. DNA of the CDR3: TGTGCCAGTAGTCCGGGACAGGGGGCCTACGAGCAGTACTTC. This sequence encodes CASSPGQGAYEQYF.

This chain connects TRBV6-5 to TRBJ1-1; tentatively, D is TRBD1 (5 bases). The V gene lost 2 bases and the J gene lost 4 bases, with 11 bases spanning the gap. The V gene's germline CDR1 is MNHEY and CDR2 SVGAGI. The CDR3 loop spans 14 amino acids. The CDR3 is CASSYRQGGTEAFF. The CDR3 bases are TGTGCCAGCAGTTACAGGCAGGGAGGCACTGAAGCTTTCTTT.

This clonotype was seen only a few times. The chain combines TRBV5-1 with TRBJ1-6, with a weak D call TRBD1 (6 bases). Trimming left V 3 bases short and J 2 bases short, with 12 bases between. This CDR3 has 16 amino acids. The germline V gene encodes CDR1 SGHRS and CDR2 YFSETQ. CDR3 in DNA: TGCGCCAGCAGCTCCCGACAGGAGACCTATAATTCACCCCTCCACTTT. Amino acid sequence: CASSSRQETYNSPLHF. Using reference TRBV5-1 and TRBJ1-6 for the parts outside the CDR3, the full variable domain is KAGVTQTPRYLIKTRGQQVTLSCSPISGHRSVSWYQQTPGQGLQFLFEYFSETQRNKGNFPGRFSGRQFSNSRSEMNVSTLELGDSALYLCASSSRQETYNSPLHFGNGTRLTVT.

This clonotype appeared many times. The chain carries TRBV29-1 and TRBJ1-4; 9 nucleotides align to TRBD1. Germline V gives CDR1 SQVTM, CDR2 ANQGSEA. V lost 6 bases to trimming and J lost 8 bases; unmatched junction nucleotides: 13. The CDR3 contains 15 residues. The CDR3 DNA reads as TGCAGCGTCGACTGGACAGGGGATGAAGAAGAAAAACTGTTTTTT. This sequence encodes CSVDWTGDEEEKLFF.

Of note for this clonotype: A read error is possible here, since a much larger clone lies one base away. The chain combines TRBV6-1 with TRBJ1-5, with 8 bases lining up with TRBD1. Losses at the gene ends were 7 bases for V and 5 bases for J; bases not matched to a gene: 4. Germline CDR1 reads MNHNS; CDR2 reads SASEGT. This CDR3 has 13 residues. CDR3: CASTDRVDQPQHF. The CDR3 nucleotides are TGTGCCAGCACGGACAGGGTTGATCAGCCCCAGCATTTT.

The V gene is TRBV6-5, the J gene TRBJ2-2; no firm D call. V lost 2 bases and J 8 bases, leaving 3 bases between the germline ends. From germline, CDR1 is MNHEY and CDR2 SVGAGI. The CDR3 loop spans 11 amino acids. This chain's CDR3 is CASSYVGELFF. As DNA, the CDR3 is TGTGCCAGCAGTTACGTAGGGGAGCTGTTTTTT.

The chain combines TRBV5-1 with TRBJ2-1, with D tentatively TRBD1 (5 bases). CDR3 length equals 15 residues. V was pared by 1 base and J by 6 bases, with 14 bases between. Germline V CDR1 and CDR2: SGHRS, YFSETQ. CDR3 nucleotides: TGCGCCAGCAGCTTGAGGCAGGGTTCCCCCAATGAGCAGTTCTTC. This sequence encodes CASSLRQGSPNEQFF.

CDR3 region: CASSRTGQNTEAFF. The CDR3 DNA is TGTGCCAGCAGCAGGACAGGCCAGAACACTGAAGCTTTCTTT. V gene TRBV5-8 combines with J gene TRBJ1-1, with 7 bases lining up with TRBD1. This CDR3 has 14 amino acids. Trimming took 4 bases from V and 1 from J; bases not matched to a gene: 4. Germline lookup yields CDR1 SGHTS and CDR2 YDEGEE.

V usage is TRBV12-3 or TRBV12-4 and J usage is TRBJ1-2; a weak D match, TRBD1 (6 bases). The ends were cut back, 6 bases at V and 8 bases at J, with 13 bases in the middle. This CDR3 is built from 12 residues. The CDR3 DNA sequence: TGTGCCAGCAGGACACAGGGTCGGGGCTACACCTTC. The encoded protein is CASRTQGRGYTF.

The rearrangement joins TRBV7-8 to TRBJ2-1, with D tentatively TRBD2 (5 bases). Between the trimmed V and J ends, which lost 6 bases and 1 base, there was a span of 10 bases. The CDR3 spans 14 residues. The V gene's germline CDR1 is SGHVS and CDR2 FQNEAQ. This CDR3 reads CASSYSGSYNEQFF. The CDR3 DNA follows: TGTGCCAGCAGTTACTCGGGGTCCTACAATGAGCAGTTCTTC.

The chain links TRBV5-1 to TRBJ1-4; weak D call: TRBD1 (5 bases). The CDR3 totals 15 residues. CDR1 and CDR2 from the germline V gene are SGHRS and YFSETQ. V was trimmed by 4 bases and J by 2 bases, leaving 12 bases between them. CDR3 region: CASSGEGQTNEKLFF. The CDR3 DNA is TGCGCCAGCAGCGGAGAGGGGCAGACTAATGAAAAACTGTTTTTT.

A remark on this clonotype: This may arise from a read error, as a much more abundant clone is one base away. V gene TRBV20-1 combines with J gene TRBJ2-7, with D possibly being TRBD2 (6 bases). The CDR3 is made up of 12 amino acids. Trimming removed 8 bases at V and 7 bases at J, with 18 bases between. Germline V CDR1 and CDR2: DFQATT, SNEGSKA (reference sequence). CDR3 region: CSTRGTSREQYF. The CDR3 DNA is TGCAGTACTCGCGGGACGTCTCGGGAGCAGTACTTC.

A note on this clonotype: This could be a read error, since a much larger clone is one nucleotide away. The genes are TRBV9 and TRBJ1-1; no clear D gene. CDR1 and CDR2 (germline): SGDLS, YYNGEE. CDR3 length equals 14 residues. V shed 4 bases and J shed 3 bases, with 13 bases lying between them. CDR3 in DNA: TGTGCCAGCAGCAAACCCAACTTAGACACTGAAGCTTTCTTT. Its translation is CASSKPNLDTEAFF.

The chain employs TRBV18 and TRBJ2-6; the D gene is possibly TRBD1 (7 bases). The V end lost 4 bases, the J end lost 1 base, and 17 bases lay between the germline ends. The CDR3 spans 18 residues. The germline V gene encodes CDR1 KGHSH and CDR2 LQKENI. Here the CDR3 reads CASSQPGRTGSGANVLTF. DNA of the CDR3: TGTGCCAGCTCACAGCCAGGGAGGACAGGATCTGGGGCCAACGTCCTGACTTTC.

This clonotype has more than one count but fewer than ten. The chain is built from TRBV5-1 and TRBJ1-2; a weak D match, TRBD1 (5 bases). The V gene's germline CDR1 is SGHRS and CDR2 YFSETQ. V was shortened by 0 bases and J by 3 bases, with 15 bases between the two germline ends. The CDR3 contains 16 residues. The CDR3 DNA reads TGCGCCAGCAGCTTGGATCCGGGGGGAAACGACTATGGCTACACCTTC. Its protein is CASSLDPGGNDYGYTF.

This clonotype was counted ten times or more. The gene calls are TRBV20-1 and TRBJ1-5; D is ambiguous. CDR1 and CDR2 from the germline V gene are DFQATT and SNEGSKA (reference sequence). The V end lost 1 base, the J end lost 5 bases, and 18 bases lay between the germline ends. There are 16 residues in the CDR3. The CDR3 loop is CSARAPGRNRDQPQHF. CDR3 bases: TGCAGTGCTAGAGCCCCCGGAAGGAATAGGGATCAGCCCCAGCATTTT.